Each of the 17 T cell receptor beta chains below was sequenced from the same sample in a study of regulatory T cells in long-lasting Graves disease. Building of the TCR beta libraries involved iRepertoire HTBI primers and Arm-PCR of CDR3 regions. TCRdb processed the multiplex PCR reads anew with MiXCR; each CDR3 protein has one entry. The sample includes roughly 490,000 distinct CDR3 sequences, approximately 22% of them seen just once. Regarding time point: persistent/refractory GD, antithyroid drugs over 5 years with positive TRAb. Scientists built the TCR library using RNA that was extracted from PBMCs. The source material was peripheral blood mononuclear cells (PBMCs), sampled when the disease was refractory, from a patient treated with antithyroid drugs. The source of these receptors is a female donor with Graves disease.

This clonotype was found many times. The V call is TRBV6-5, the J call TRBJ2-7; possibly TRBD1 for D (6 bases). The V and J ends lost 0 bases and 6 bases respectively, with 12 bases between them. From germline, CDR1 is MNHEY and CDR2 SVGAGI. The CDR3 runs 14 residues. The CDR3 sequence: CASSYSTGQPEQYF. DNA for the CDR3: TGTGCCAGCAGTTACTCGACAGGACAGCCCGAGCAGTACTTC.

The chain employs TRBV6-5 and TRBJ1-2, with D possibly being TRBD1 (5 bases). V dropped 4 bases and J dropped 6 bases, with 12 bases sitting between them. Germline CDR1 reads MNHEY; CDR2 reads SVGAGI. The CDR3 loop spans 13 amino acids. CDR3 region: CASSSQPGHGYTF. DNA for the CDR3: TGTGCCAGCAGTTCCCAGCCGGGGCATGGCTACACCTTC.

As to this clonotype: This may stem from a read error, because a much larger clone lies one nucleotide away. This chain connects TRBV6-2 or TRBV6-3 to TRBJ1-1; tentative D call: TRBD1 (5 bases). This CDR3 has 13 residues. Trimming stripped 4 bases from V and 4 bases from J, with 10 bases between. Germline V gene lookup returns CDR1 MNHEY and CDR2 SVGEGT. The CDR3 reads CASSLTVSTEAFF. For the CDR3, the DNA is TGTGCCAGCAGTTTGACAGTGAGCACTGAAGCTTTCTTT.

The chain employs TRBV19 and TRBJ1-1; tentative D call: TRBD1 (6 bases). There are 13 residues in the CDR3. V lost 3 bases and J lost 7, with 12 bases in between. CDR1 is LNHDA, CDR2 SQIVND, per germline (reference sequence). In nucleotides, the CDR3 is TGTGCCAGTAGTATCACCAGGGGACGTGAAGCTTTCTTT. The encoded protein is CASSITRGREAFF.

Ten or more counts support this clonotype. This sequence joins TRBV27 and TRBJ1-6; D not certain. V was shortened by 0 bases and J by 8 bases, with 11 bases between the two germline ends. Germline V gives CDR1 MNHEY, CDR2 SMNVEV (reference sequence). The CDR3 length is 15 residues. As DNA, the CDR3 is TGTGCCAGCAGTTTATCCTGGATTAACTATTCACCCCTCCACTTT. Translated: CASSLSWINYSPLHF.

The CDR3 protein is CSARTQERSTYGYTF. The CDR3 coding sequence is TGCAGTGCTCGCACCCAAGAAAGGTCGACCTATGGCTACACCTTC. The chain links TRBV20-1 to TRBJ1-2; D gene unclear. Between the trimmed V and J ends, which lost 5 bases and 4 bases, there was a span of 20 bases. Germline CDR1 reads DFQATT; CDR2 reads SNEGSKA (reference sequence). The CDR3 loop spans 15 amino acids.

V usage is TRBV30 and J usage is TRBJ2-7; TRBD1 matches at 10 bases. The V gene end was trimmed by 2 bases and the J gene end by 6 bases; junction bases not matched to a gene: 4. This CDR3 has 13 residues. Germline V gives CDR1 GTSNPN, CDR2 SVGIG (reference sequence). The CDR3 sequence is CAWSLTGGREQYF. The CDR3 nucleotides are TGTGCCTGGAGTTTGACAGGGGGCCGCGAGCAGTACTTC.

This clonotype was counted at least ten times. CDR3 amino acids: CASSDHPGAGVRYEQYF. The CDR3 DNA reads as TGTGCCAGCAGTGACCACCCCGGAGCGGGGGTAAGGTACGAGCAGTACTTC. V gene TRBV6-1 combines with J gene TRBJ2-7; 8 bases are a match to TRBD2. CDR1 MNHNS and CDR2 SASEGT come from the germline V gene. Losses at the gene ends were 3 bases for V and 4 bases for J; bases not matched to a gene: 14. This CDR3 is built from 17 residues.

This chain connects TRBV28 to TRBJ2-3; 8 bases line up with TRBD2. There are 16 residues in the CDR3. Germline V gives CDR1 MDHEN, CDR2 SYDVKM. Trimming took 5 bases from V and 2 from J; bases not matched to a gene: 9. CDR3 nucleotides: TGTGCCAGCAGTCCTAGCGGGCCCCCCAACACAGATACGCAGTATTTT. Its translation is CASSPSGPPNTDTQYF.

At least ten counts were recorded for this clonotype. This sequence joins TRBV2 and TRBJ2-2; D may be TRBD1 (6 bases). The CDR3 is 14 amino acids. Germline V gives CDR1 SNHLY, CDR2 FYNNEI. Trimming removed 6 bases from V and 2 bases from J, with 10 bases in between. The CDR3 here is CASRSDSNTGELFF. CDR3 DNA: TGTGCCAGCAGATCGGACAGTAACACCGGGGAGCTGTTTTTT.

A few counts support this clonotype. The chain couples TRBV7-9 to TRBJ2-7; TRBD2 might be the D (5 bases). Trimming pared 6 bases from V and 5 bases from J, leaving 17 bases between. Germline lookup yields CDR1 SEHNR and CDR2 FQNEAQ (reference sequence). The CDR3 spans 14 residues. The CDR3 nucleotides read TGTGCCAGCAGTTCCCACCACCTCGGGGACGAGCAGTACTTC. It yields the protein CASSSHHLGDEQYF.

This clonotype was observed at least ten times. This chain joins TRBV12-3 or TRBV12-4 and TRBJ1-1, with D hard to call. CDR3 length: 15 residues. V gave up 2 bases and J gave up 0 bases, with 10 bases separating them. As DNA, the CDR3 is TGTGCCAGCAGTTTACCGGGAGCAATGAACACTGAAGCTTTCTTT. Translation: CASSLPGAMNTEAFF.

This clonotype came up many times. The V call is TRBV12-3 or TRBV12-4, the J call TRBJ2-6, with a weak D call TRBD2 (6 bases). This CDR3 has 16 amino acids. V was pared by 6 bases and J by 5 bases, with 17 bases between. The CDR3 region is CASSFRETSWANVLTF. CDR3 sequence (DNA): TGTGCCAGCAGCTTCCGGGAAACTAGCTGGGCCAACGTCCTGACTTTC.

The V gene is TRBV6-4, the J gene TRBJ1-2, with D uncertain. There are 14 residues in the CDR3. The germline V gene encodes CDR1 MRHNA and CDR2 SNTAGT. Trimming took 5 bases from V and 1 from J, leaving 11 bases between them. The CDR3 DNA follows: TGTGCCAGCAGTCCTGTCGGGGTTAACTATGGCTACACCTTC. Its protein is CASSPVGVNYGYTF.

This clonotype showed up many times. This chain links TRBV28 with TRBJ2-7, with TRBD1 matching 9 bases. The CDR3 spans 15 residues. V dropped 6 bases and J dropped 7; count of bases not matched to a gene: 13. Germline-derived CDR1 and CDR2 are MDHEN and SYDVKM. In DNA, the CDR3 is TGTGCCAGCAGCCGTGACAGGGGGTGGGGTTGGGAGCAGTACTTC. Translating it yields CASSRDRGWGWEQYF.

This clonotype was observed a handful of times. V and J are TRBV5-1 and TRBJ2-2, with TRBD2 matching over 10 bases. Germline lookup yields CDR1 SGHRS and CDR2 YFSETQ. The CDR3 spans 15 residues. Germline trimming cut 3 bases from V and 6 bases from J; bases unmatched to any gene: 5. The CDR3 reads CASSSSGRVPGELFF. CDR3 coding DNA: TGCGCCAGCAGCTCTAGCGGGAGAGTCCCCGGGGAGCTGTTTTTT.

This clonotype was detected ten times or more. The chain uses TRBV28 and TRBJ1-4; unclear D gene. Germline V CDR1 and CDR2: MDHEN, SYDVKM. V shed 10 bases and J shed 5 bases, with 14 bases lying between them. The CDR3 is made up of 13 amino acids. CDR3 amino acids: CATSDLPNEKLFF. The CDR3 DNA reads TGTGCCACCTCGGACCTACCCAATGAAAAACTGTTTTTT.